Only a few counts were recorded for the clone carrying this T cell receptor beta chain. These data originate in a study of T cells in Graves' hyperthyroidism and ophthalmopathy. Trimming removed 0 bases from V and 8 bases from J, with 13 bases in between. CDR1 and CDR2 (germline): LGHDT, YNNKEL (reference sequence). The CDR3 extends over 15 amino acids. Newly diagnosed hyperthyroidism patients aged 18 to 65 years had disease lasting under 2 months. The CDR3 regions of TCR beta were amplified from RNA transcripts. RT-PCR in the first round (using the HTBI primer set) targeted the TCR CDR3. MiXCR, run by TCRdb on the multiplex PCR reads, gives a single entry per CDR3 protein. The sample has hundreds of thousands of distinct CDR3 sequences; 15% to 18% are singletons.

This TCR was sampled from a woman aged 18-29 years with Graves' hyperthyroidism. Sequencing input: blood. V usage is TRBV3-1 and J usage is TRBJ2-2; D gene unclear. DNA of the CDR3: TGTGCCAGCAGCCAAGATGTTAAGAGAAATGGGGAGCTGTTTTTT. It codes for CASSQDVKRNGELFF. The complete variable domain, with remaining parts taken from reference TRBV3-1 and TRBJ2-2, reads DTAVSQTPKYLVTQMGNDKSIKCEQNLGHDTMYWYKQDSKKFLKIMFSYNNKELIINETVPNRFSPKSPDKAHLNLHINSLELGDSAVYFCASSQDVKRNGELFFGEGSRLTVL.